This T cell receptor beta chain was captured in a study of CD8 T cells in Susac syndrome. Healthy donors formed controls matched for age and sex. The CDR3 contains 13 residues. Germline CDR1 is SGHVS and CDR2 is FNYEAQ. Between the trimmed V and J ends, which lost 5 bases and 0 bases, there was a span of 8 bases. RNA, at 0.5 to 1 ug, was reverse transcribed with random hexamers. TCRdb re-called the immunoSEQ multiplex PCR reads through MiXCR, storing one row per CDR3 protein. Found here are about 84,000 distinct CDR3 sequences, 80% to 95% of them singletons; the top ten hold 0.25% to 0.4%. The table lists this clonotype with a few counts.

The specimen was CD8+ T cells from PBMCs. The clonotype originates from a human donor in good health. V and J are TRBV7-6 and TRBJ2-7; no reliable D call. CDR3 sequence reads: CASSPPFSYEQYF. The CDR3, as DNA: TGTGCCAGCAGCCCTCCCTTCTCCTACGAGCAGTACTTC.